What follows describes a single TCR beta chain. Its cognate antigen is unknown. At one end the junction does not follow the germline gene, possibly because of a read error. TCRdb reanalysed the reads using MiXCR and keeps one entry per CDR3 protein. The repertoire holds 900,000 to 950,000 distinct CDR3 sequences, with roughly 31% as singletons. Germline CDR1 reads PRHDT; CDR2 reads FYEKMQ (reference sequence). The CDR3 spans 13 residues. This record comes from a study of T cell repertoires in cytomegalovirus infection. Study-wide points: In two of eight donors, the top clonotype was HLA-C-restricted CMV-specific.

The clonotype was recovered from a human donor in good health (CMV status not recorded). Some clones in this sample may be carry-over from other donors' samples. The chain links TRBV13 to TRBJ1-1; 7 nucleotides line up with TRBD1. Sample: cultured CD8+ T cells from PBMCs, taken from culture after CMV antigen stimulation. CDR3 region: CVSSSGTVGEAFF. CDR3 sequence (DNA): TGTGTCAGCAGCAGTGGGACAGTCGGTGAAGCTTTCTTT.